Below, one TCR beta chain is given with its context. CD45RO-negative, CCR7-selected cells formed the naive CD8 fraction, which excluded terminally differentiated effector memory CD45RA+ cells. The assay was immunoSEQ multiplex PCR, and TCRdb's table has in-frame clones only and misses some. The repertoire holds some 1,900,000 clones, with less than 95% as singletons. The CDR3 consists of 14 residues. CDR1 and CDR2 from the germline V gene are SGHVS and FQNEAQ. V lost 5 bases and J 1 base, leaving 9 bases between the germline ends. This entry belongs to a study of shared clonotypes between healthy human individuals.

The J gene is TRBJ2-4, the V gene TRBV7-8; D call uncertain. The receptor's source is a man younger than 30 in good health. What was sequenced was naive CD8+ T cells sorted from blood. CDR3 nucleotide sequence: TGTGCCAGCAGCGTCGCCGGGGCCAAAAACATTCAGTACTTC. Translation: CASSVAGAKNIQYF.